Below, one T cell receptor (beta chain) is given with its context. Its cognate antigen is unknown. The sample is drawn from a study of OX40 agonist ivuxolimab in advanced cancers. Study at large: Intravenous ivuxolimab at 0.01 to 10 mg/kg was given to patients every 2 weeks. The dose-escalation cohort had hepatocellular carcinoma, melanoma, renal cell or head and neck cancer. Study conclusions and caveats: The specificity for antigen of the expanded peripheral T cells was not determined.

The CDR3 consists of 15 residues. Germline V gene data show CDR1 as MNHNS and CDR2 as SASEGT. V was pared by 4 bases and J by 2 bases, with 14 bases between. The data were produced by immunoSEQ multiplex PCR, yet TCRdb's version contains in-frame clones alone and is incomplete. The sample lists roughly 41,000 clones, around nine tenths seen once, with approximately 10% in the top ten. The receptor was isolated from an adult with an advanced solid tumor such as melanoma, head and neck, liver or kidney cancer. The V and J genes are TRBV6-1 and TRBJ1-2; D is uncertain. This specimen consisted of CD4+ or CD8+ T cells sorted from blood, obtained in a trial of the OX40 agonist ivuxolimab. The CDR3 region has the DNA TGTGCCAGCAGTGTACCCTCAGGAGCGAACTATGGCTACACCTTC. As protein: CASSVPSGANYGYTF.